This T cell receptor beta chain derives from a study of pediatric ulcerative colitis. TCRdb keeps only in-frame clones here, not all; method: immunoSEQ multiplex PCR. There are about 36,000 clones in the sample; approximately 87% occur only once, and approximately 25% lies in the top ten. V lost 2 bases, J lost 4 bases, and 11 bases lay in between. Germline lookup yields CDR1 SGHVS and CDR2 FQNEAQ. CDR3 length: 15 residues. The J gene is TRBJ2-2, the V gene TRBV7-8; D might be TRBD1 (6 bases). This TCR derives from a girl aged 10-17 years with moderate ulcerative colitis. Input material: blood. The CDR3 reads CASSLPGQSTGELFF. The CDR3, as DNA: TGTGCCAGCAGCTTACCGGGACAAAGCACCGGGGAGCTGTTTTTT.